The present T cell receptor (beta chain) was sequenced within a study of blood T cell repertoires in COVID-19. Overall study context: Acute and convalescent COVID-19 samples came from the United States, Italy and Spain.

CDR3 length: 13 residues. V was shortened by 7 bases and J by 5 bases, with 15 bases between the two germline ends. Per the germline V gene, CDR1 is MNHEY and CDR2 is SMNVEV (reference sequence). Patients of the Seattle cohort, enrolled during active infection, were followed longitudinally. Authors' processing steps: Cell counts per sample came from amplifying reference gene primers. TCRdb's table, derived via immunoSEQ multiplex PCR, lists solely in-frame clones and lacks some. V and J calls and clone size are as listed in that table; D and trimming were resolved from the DNA. The data show roughly 150,000 clones, roughly 78% seen once. This clone was seen only once.

This TCR was recovered from a woman in her sixties with COVID-19, enrolled during active disease. This chain joins TRBV27 and TRBJ2-7, with D uncertain. The sample consisted of peripheral blood. CDR3 sequence: CASTHGKSDEQYV. CDR3 sequence (DNA): TGTGCCAGCACCCACGGAAAAAGCGACGAGCAGTACGTC.